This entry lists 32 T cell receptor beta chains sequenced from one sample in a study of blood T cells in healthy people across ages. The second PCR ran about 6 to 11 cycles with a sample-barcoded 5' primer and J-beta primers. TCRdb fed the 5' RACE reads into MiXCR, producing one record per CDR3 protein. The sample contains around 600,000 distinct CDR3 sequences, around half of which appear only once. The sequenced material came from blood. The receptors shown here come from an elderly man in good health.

The CDR3 DNA reads as TGTGCCAGCAGCCCAGGGAATAACTATGGCTACACCTTC. Translating it yields CASSPGNNYGYTF. This rearrangement joins TRBV7-3 to TRBJ1-2; D might be TRBD1 (5 bases). Trimming shortened V by 5 bases and J by 1 base, and 8 bases separated the two germline ends. CDR1 and CDR2 from the germline V gene are SGHTA and FQGTGA. The CDR3 runs 13 residues.

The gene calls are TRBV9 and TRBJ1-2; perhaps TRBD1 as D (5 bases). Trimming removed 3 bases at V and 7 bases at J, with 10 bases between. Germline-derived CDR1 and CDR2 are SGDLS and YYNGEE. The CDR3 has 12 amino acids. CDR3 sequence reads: CASSATDTGYTF. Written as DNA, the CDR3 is TGTGCCAGCAGCGCGACAGATACTGGCTACACCTTC.

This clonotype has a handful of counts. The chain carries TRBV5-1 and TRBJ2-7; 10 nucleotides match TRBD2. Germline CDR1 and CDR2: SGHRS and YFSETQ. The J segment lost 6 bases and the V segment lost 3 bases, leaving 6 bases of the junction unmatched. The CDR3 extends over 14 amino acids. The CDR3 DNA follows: TGCGCCAGCAGCTCCAGCGGGGGGGATTCCGAGCAGTACTTC. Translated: CASSSSGGDSEQYF.

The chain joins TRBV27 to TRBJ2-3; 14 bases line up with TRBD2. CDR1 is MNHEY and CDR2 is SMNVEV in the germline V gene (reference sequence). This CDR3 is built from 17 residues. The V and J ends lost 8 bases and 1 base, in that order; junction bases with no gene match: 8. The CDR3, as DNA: TGTGCCAGCTATCCGGGACTAGCGGGAGTCCGCACAGATACGCAGTATTTT. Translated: CASYPGLAGVRTDTQYF.

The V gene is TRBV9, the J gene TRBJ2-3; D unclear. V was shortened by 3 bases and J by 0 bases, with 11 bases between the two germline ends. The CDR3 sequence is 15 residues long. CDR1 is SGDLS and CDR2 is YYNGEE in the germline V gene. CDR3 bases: TGTGCCAGCAGCGGTAAACAGACTAGCACAGATACGCAGTATTTT. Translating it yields CASSGKQTSTDTQYF.

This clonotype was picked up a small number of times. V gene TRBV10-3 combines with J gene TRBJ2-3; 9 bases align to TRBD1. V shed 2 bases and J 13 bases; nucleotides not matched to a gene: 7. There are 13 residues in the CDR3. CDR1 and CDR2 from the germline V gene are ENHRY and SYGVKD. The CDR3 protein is CAISEPRDRAEYF. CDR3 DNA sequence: TGTGCCATCAGTGAGCCTAGGGACAGGGCGGAGTATTTT.

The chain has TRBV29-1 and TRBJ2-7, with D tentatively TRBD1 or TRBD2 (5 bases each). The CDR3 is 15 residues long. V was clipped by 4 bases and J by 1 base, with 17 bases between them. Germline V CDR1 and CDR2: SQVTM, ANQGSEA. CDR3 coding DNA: TGCAGCGTTGTCGGATCGCATGGGGGATCCTACGAGCAGTACTTC. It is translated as CSVVGSHGGSYEQYF.

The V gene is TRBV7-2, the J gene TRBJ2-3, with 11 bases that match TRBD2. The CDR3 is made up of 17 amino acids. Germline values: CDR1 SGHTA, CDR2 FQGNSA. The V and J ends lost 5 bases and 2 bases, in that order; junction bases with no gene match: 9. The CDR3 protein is CASSGASGRRDTDTQYF. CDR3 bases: TGTGCCAGCAGCGGGGCTAGCGGGAGGAGGGACACAGATACGCAGTATTTT.

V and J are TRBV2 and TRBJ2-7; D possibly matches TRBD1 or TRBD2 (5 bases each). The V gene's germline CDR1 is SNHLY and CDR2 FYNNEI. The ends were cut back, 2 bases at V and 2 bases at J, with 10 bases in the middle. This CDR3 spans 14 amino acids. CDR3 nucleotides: TGTGCCAGCAGTGAATGGGACGGAGCCTACGAGCAGTACTTC. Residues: CASSEWDGAYEQYF.

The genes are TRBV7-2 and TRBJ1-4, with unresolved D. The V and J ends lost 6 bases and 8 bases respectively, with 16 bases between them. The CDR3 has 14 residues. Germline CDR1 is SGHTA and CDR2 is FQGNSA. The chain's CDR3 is CASSTNTGQEKLFF. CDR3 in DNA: TGTGCCAGCAGTACAAACACGGGCCAGGAAAAACTGTTTTTT.

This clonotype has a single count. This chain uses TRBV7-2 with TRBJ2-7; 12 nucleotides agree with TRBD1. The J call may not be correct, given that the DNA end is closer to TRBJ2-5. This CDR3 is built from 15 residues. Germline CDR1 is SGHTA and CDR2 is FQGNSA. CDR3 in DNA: TGTGCCAGCAGCTTCCTGGGACAGGGGGCAGAGACCCAGTACTTC. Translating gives CASSFLGQGAETQYF.

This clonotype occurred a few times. The CDR3 spells CATSDIGGRRDEQFF. In DNA form, the CDR3 reads TGTGCCACCAGTGATATTGGGGGGCGACGCGATGAGCAGTTCTTC. This rearrangement joins TRBV24-1 to TRBJ2-1; D may match TRBD1 or TRBD2 (6 bases each). The CDR3 has 15 residues. Looked up from germline, CDR1 is KGHDR and CDR2 is SFDVKD. The V gene lost 3 bases and the J gene lost 8 bases, with 16 bases spanning the gap.

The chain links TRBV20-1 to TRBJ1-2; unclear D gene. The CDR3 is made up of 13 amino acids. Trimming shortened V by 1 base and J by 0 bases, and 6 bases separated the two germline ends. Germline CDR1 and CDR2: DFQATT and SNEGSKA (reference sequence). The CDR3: CSARGPANYGYTF. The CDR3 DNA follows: TGCAGTGCTAGAGGTCCCGCTAACTATGGCTACACCTTC.

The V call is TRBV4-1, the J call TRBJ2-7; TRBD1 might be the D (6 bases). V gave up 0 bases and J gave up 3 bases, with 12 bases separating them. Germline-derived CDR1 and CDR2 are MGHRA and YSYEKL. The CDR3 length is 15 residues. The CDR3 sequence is CASSQESAGVYEQYF. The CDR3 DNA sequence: TGCGCCAGCAGCCAAGAGTCGGCAGGGGTCTACGAGCAGTACTTC.

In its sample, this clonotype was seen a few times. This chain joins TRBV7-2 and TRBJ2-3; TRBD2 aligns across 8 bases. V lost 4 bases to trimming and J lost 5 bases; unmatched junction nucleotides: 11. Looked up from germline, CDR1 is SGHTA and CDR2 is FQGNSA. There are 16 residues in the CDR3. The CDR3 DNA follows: TGTGCCAGCAGCTCATCGGTCAGCGGGAGCCTAGATACGCAGTATTTT. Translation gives CASSSSVSGSLDTQYF.

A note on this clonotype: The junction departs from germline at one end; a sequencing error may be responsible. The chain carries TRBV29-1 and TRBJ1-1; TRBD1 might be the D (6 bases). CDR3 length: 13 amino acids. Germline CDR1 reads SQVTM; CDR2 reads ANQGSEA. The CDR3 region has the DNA TGCAGCGGTGAAGACCTTATGGGGGGCGAAGCTTTCTTT. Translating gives CSGEDLMGGEAFF.

The CDR3 DNA reads TGTGCCAGTAGTATGGGACAGGGCGCCTACGAGCAGTACTTC. Translated: CASSMGQGAYEQYF. The chain couples TRBV19 to TRBJ2-7; 9 bases map to TRBD1. J gave up 2 bases and V 3 bases, and 2 bases lay outside the gene matches. Germline CDR1 LNHDA, CDR2 SQIVND (reference sequence). The CDR3 is made up of 14 amino acids.

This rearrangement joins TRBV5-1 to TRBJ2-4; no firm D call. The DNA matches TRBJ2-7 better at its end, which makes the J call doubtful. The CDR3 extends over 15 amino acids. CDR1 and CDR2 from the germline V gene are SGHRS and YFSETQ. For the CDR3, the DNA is TGCGCCAGCAGAGTCGATGGTTTTCCGGTTTCCGAGCAGTACTTC. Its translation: CASRVDGFPVSEQYF.

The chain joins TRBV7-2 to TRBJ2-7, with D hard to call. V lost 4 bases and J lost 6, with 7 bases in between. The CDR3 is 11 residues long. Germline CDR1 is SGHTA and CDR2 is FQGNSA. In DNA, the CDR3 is TGTGCCAGCAGCTCCCAGAGCGAGCAGTACTTC. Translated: CASSSQSEQYF.

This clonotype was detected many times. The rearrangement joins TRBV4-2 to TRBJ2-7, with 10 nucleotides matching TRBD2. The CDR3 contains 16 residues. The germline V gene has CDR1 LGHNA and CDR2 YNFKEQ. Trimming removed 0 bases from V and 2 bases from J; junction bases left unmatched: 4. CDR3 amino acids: CASSQDVLAGPYEQYF. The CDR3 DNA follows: TGTGCCAGCAGCCAAGATGTACTAGCGGGACCCTACGAGCAGTACTTC.

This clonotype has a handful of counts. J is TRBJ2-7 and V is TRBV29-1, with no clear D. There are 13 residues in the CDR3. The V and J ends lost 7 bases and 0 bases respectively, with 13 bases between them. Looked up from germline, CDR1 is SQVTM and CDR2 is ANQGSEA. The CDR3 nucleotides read TGCAGCGGGACCGACGGATCCTCCTACGAGCAGTACTTC. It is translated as CSGTDGSSYEQYF.

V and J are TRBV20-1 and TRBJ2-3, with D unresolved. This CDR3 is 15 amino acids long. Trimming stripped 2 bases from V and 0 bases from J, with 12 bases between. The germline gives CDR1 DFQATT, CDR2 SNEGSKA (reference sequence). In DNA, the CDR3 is TGCAGTGCTAGACCCCCCTTGATTAGCACAGATACGCAGTATTTT. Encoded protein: CSARPPLISTDTQYF.

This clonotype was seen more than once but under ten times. CDR3 DNA: TGTGCCAGCAGCTATTGGTCAGCAGATACGCAGTATTTT. Residues: CASSYWSADTQYF. V gene TRBV7-2 combines with J gene TRBJ2-3; D is undetermined. Germline V CDR1 and CDR2: SGHTA, FQGNSA. This CDR3 is 13 amino acids long. V lost 4 bases and J lost 4, with 9 bases in between.

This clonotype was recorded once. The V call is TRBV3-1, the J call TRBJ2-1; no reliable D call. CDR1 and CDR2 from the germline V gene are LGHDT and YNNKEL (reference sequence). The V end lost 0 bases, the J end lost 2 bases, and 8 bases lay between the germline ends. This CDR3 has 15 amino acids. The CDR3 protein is CASSQDLVAYNEQFF. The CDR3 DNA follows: TGTGCCAGCAGCCAAGATCTAGTCGCCTACAATGAGCAGTTCTTC.

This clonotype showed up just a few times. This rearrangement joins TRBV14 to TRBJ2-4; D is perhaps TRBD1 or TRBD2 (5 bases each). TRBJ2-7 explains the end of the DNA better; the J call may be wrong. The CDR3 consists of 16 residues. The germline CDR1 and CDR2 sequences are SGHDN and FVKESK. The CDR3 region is CASSQDGTGAVYEQYF. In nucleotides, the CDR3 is TGTGCCAGCAGCCAAGATGGGACCGGGGCAGTCTACGAGCAGTACTTC.

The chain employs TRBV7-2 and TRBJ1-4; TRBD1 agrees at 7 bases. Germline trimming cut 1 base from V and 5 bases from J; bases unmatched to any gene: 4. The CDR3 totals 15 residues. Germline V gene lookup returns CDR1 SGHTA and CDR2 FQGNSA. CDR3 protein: CASSLGDRENEKLFF. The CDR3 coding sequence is TGTGCCAGCAGCTTAGGCGACAGGGAAAATGAAAAACTGTTTTTT.

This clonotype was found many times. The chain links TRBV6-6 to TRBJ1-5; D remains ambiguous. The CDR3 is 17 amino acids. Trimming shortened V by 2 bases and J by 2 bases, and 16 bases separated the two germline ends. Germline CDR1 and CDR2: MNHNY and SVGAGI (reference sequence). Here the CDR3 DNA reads TGTGCCAGCAGTTACGGGTTAATGGGTGTGCGCAATCAGCCCCAGCATTTT. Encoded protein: CASSYGLMGVRNQPQHF.

The CDR3 DNA reads TGTGCCAGCAGGAGCGGGACAGCAAATTCTTTCAATGAGCAGTTCTTC. Its protein is CASRSGTANSFNEQFF. This sequence joins TRBV28 and TRBJ2-1; D tentatively fits TRBD1 or TRBD2 (7 bases each). V shed 6 bases and J shed 6 bases, with 21 bases lying between them. CDR1 is MDHEN, CDR2 SYDVKM, per germline. This CDR3 contains 16 residues.

CDR3 nucleotides: TGTGCCAGCAGCCAAGATACGAAGGCGGAAAGCCATGGGGACGAGCAGTACTTC. Amino acid sequence: CASSQDTKAESHGDEQYF. V is TRBV4-2 and J is TRBJ2-7; no firm D call. Germline assignment: CDR1 LGHNA and CDR2 YNFKEQ. The V gene lost 0 bases and the J gene lost 5 bases, with 23 bases spanning the gap. This CDR3 has 18 residues.

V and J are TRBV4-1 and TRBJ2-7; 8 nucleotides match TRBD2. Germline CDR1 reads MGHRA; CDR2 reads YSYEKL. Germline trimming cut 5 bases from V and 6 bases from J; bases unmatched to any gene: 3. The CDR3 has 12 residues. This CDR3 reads CASSGTRAEQYF. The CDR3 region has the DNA TGCGCCAGCAGCGGGACTAGGGCCGAGCAGTACTTC.

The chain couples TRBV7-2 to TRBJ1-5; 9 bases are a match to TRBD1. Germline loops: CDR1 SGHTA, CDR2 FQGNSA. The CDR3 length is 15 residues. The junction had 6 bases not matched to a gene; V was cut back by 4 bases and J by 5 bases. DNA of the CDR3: TGTGCCAGCAGCTCGACCGGGACAGGGCATCAGCCCCAGCATTTT. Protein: CASSSTGTGHQPQHF.

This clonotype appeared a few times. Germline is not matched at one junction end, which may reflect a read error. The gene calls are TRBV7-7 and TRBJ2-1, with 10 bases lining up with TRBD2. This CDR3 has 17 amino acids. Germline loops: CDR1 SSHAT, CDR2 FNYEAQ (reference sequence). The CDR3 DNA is TGTGCTAGCAGCTCTTGCCCCTCTAGCGGGGGATACAATGAGCAGTTCTTC. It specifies CASSSCPSSGGYNEQFF. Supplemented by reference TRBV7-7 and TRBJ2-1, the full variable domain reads GAGVSQSPRYKVTKRGQDVTLRCDPISSHATLYWYQQALGQGPEFLTYFNYEAQPDKSGLPSDRFSAERPEGSISTLTIQRTEQRDSAMYRCASSSCPSSGGYNEQFFGPGTRLTVL.